This TCR beta chain was sequenced for a study of cytomegalovirus exposure and HLA in healthy donors listed by TCRdb under 2017. For the study in its entirety: The 650 to 800 repertoires of the first cohort and the roughly 120 validation repertoires were produced on the same platform, according to a later analysis. The study was designed to test whether signatures of past pathogen exposure could be identified by cataloging public T cell receptors. Along with the roughly 610-subject first cohort, a separate validation cohort of over 90 different subjects was used. To predict cytomegalovirus infection status, the study brought together high-throughput TCR immunosequencing, statistical association of individual TCRs with disease status, and machine learning. Paper-wide results and their limitations: In vitro tests confirmed that a few of the cytomegalovirus-associated TCR beta chains recognize cytomegalovirus antigens. The study gave a list of 150 to 200 TCR beta chains associated with cytomegalovirus. While some public TCRs were present in many individuals, most TCR sequences turned up only very rarely across donors. All 120 or so repertoires were used to score co-occurrence in the validation cohort in a later analysis, because that analysis had no HLA typing for the cohort. Subsequent analysis determined that TCRs grouped into clusters in the first cohort also showed a tendency toward co-occurrence across the 120 validation repertoires, and 94% of cluster scores exceeded 0. In both the original and validation cohorts, the classifier was reported to diagnose cytomegalovirus status with high specificity and sensitivity. The authors suggested that the approach could potentially be generalized to other disease states and immunological phenotypes.

Inclusive of the bounding cysteine and phenylalanine, the CDR3 is 15 residues long. The only DNA kept is the CDR3, 45 bases in frame from the first base. CDR1 SGHDT and CDR2 YYEEEE were looked up in the germline V gene. V and J are trimmed by 3 bases and 5 bases, and the gene matches miss 7 bases of the junction. The library was made by the immunoSEQ multiplex PCR assay. In the authors' own workflow: A statistical classification framework was built for diagnosing cytomegalovirus status from the catalog of TCR beta chain sequences. This immuneACCESS table, as held by TCRdb, lists in-frame sequences with V and J called but not all clones. Of the missing ones, under half trace to an unresolved V gene in checked studies; the others have no known cause. Clone size and the V and J calls come from that table; the DNA yielded D and trimming. The sample table contains 150,000 to 200,000 clones; only one count was recorded for more than 75% of them. Of the sample, roughly 1.6% is held by the ten largest clones.

On this clone: Its recognized antigen is unknown. No much larger clone exists at a distance of one base, and base qualities are not known.

Separate from the approximately 670-subject first cohort, the validation cohort of 90 to 150 subjects was the group to which the donors belonged. This chain joins TRBV5-6 to TRBJ2-2, and 7 junctional nucleotides match TRBD1. Sequenced: PBMCs. This TCR derives from a woman under 30 in good health and CMV-seronegative. The CDR3 corresponds to CASSYVPTGTGELFF. Read as DNA, the sequence is TGTGCCAGCAGCTATGTCCCGACAGGGACCGGGGAGCTGTTTTTT.